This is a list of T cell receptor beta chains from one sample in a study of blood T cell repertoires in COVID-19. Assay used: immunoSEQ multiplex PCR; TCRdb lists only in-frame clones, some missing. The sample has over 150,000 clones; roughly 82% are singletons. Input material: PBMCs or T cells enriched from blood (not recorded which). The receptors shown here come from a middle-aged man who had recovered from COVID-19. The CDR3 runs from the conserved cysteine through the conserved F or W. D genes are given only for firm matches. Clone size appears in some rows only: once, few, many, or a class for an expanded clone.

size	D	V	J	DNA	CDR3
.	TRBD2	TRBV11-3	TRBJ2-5	TGTGCCAGCAGCCAAACTAGCGCGCAAGAGACCCAGTACTTC	CASSQTSAQETQYF
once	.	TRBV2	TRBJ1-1	TGTGCCAGCAGTGGGACAGCAAGTCACACTGAAGCTTTCTTT	CASSGTASHTEAFF
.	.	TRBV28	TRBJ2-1	TGTGCCAGCAGCCCTGCGTCGAGAAATGAGCAGTTCTTC	CASSPASRNEQFF
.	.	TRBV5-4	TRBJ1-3	TGTGCCAGCAGCTTCGGCTCTGGAAACACCATATATTTT	CASSFGSGNTIYF
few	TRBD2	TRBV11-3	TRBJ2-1	TGTGCCAGCAGCTTTGGCGGGAGGGCCTGGGAGCAGTTCTTC	CASSFGGRAWEQFF
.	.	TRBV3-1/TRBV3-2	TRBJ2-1	TGTGCCAGCAGCCAAGAGGGTGGCGGGGTCGACAATGAGCAGTTCTTC	CASSQEGGGVDNEQFF
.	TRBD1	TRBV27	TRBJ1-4	TGTGCCAGTGGGACAGGGCGCTATAATGAAAAACTGTTTTTT	CASGTGRYNEKLFF
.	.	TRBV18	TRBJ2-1	TGTGCCAGCTCACCACGGGTTAAAGCGCGGGGCTCCTACAATGAGCAGTTCTTC	CASSPRVKARGSYNEQFF
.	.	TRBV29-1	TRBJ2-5	TGCAGCGTTATCAGGGGCCACCAAGAGACCCAGTACTTC	CSVIRGHQETQYF
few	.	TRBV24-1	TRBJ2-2	TGTGCCACCAGTGATTCCTACACCGGGGAGCTGTTTTTT	CATSDSYTGELFF
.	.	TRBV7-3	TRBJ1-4	TGTGCCAGCAGCTTAACGGGCAGTATGGGTGAAAAACTGTTTTTT	CASSLTGSMGEKLFF
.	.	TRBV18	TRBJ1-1	TGTGCCAGCTCACCCAGCACGGGGGTGAATGCTTTCTTT	CASSPSTGVNAFF
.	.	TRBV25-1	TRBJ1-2	TGTGCCAGCTCGACACCCGTCTATGGCTACACCTTC	CASSTPVYGYTF
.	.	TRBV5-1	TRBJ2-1	TGCGCCAGCAGCCTCCGACTTCGGGGCAATGAGCAGTTCTTC	CASSLRLRGNEQFF
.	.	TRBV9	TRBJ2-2	TGTGCCAGCAGCGTAGGATTTGAGGGTAACACCGGGGAGCTGTTTTTT	CASSVGFEGNTGELFF
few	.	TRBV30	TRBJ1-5	TGTGCCTGGAACATCAATAGCAATCAGCCCCAGCATTTT	CAWNINSNQPQHF
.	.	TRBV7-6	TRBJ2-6	TGTGCCAGCAGCTTAATCAGGGACTCTGGGGCCAACGTCCTGACTTTC	CASSLIRDSGANVLTF
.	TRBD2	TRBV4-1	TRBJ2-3	TGCGCCAGCAGCCAGTTAGCGGGAGGAACAGATACGCAGTATTTT	CASSQLAGGTDTQYF
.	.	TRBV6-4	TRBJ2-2	TGTGCCAGCAGTGACGTTCCGGGGGGCACCACGAACACCGGGGAGCTGTTTTTT	CASSDVPGGTTNTGELFF
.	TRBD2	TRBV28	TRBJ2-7	TGTGCCAGCAGGAACAAATGGACTAGCGGGAGGGGACACTACGAGCAGTACTTC	CASRNKWTSGRGHYEQYF
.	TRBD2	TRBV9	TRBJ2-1	TGTGCCAGCAGCGTAGGTCGGGAGGCCCCCAACAATGAGCAGTTCTTC	CASSVGREAPNNEQFF
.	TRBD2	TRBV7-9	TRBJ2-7	TGTGCCAGCAGCTCCCGACTAGCGGGAGGGGGGGAGCAGTACTTC	CASSSRLAGGGEQYF
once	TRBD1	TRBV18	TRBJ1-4	TGTGCCAGCCAACAGGGGAGAAATAATGAAAAACTGTTTTTT	CASQQGRNNEKLFF
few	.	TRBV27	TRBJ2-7	TGTGCCAGCAGTTATGGGGACATATTGAGGGGCTACGAGCAGTACTTC	CASSYGDILRGYEQYF
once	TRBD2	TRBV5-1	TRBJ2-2	TGCGCCAGCAGCTTCGAGGGAGCGGGAAAGGTCGGGGAGCTGTTTTTT	CASSFEGAGKVGELFF
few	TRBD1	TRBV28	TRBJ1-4	TGTGCCAGCAGGGCAGGGGGAGAAAAACTGTTTTTT	CASRAGGEKLFF
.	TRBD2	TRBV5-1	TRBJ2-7	TGCGCCAGCAGACCCATAGCGGGAGTCGAGCAGTACTTC	CASRPIAGVEQYF
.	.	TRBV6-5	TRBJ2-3	TGTGCCAGCAGTTCCCCCAAGTCGGGCACAGATACGCAGTATTTT	CASSSPKSGTDTQYF
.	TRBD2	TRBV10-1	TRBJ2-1	TGCGCCAGCAGTGACCTCGGCGGGAGGGCCGGCTACAATGAGCAGTTCTTC	CASSDLGGRAGYNEQFF
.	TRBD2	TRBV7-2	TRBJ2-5	TGTGCCAGCAGCCCGAGACTAGCGGGAGTCGGAGGGACCCAGTACTTC	CASSPRLAGVGGTQYF
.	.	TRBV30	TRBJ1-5	TGTGCCTGGAGTGTAAGAGGGTTCGGGAATCAGCCCCAGCATTTT	CAWSVRGFGNQPQHF
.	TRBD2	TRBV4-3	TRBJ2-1	TGCGCCAGCAGCCGCGAGACTAGCGGACTCTCCTACAATGAGCAGTTCTTC	CASSRETSGLSYNEQFF
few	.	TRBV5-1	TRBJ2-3	TGCGCCAGCAGCTTGGGGGGCAAGGGGGATACGCAGTATTTT	CASSLGGKGDTQYF
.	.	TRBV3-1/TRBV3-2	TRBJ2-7	TGTGCCAGCAGTCCTCTTATTCCCTACGAGCAGTACTTC	CASSPLIPYEQYF
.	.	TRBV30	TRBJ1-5	TGTGCCTGGAGTGCTTGGACAGAAAATCAGCCCCAGCATTTT	CAWSAWTENQPQHF
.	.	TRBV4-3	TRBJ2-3	TGCGCCAGCAGCCAAGATGACAGCAGCACAGATACGCAGTATTTT	CASSQDDSSTDTQYF
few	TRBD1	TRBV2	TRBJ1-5	TGTGCCAGCAGGACACAGGGGGGCAATCAGCCCCAGCATTTT	CASRTQGGNQPQHF
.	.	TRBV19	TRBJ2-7	TGTGCCAGTAGTATAGGAGAGGACACTACCTACGAGCAGTACTTC	CASSIGEDTTYEQYF
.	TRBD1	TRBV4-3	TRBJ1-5	TGCGCCAGCAGCCAAGAGTGGAGCGGGACAGGGAATCAGCCCCAGCATTTT	CASSQEWSGTGNQPQHF
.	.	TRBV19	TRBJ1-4	TGTGCCAGTAGTATGTACAGGGCAACTAATGAAAAACTGTTTTTT	CASSMYRATNEKLFF
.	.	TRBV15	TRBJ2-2	TGTGCCACCAGTCCTGACTACCCGAACACCGGGGAGCTGTTTTTT	CATSPDYPNTGELFF
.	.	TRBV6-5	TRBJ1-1	TGTGCCAGCAGCCTATGGGCCTCAGGGAACACTGAAGCTTTCTTT	CASSLWASGNTEAFF
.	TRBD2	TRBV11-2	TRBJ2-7	TGTGCCAGCAGCTGGGTAGCGGGAGCCTCCCCAAGCTACGAGCAGTACTTC	CASSWVAGASPSYEQYF
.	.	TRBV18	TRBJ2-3	TGTGCCAGCTCACCCAGTCACCTCACAGATACGCAGTATTTT	CASSPSHLTDTQYF
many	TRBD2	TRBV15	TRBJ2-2	TGTGCCACCAGCCCGACTAGCGGGAACACCGGGGAGCTGTTTTTT	CATSPTSGNTGELFF
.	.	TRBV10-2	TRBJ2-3	TGCGCCAGCAGTGAGTCTCTGGATACGCAGTATTTT	CASSESLDTQYF
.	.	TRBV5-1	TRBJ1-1	TGCGCCAGCAGCTTGGAGGCAGGTGAGATGAACACTGAAGCTTTCTTT	CASSLEAGEMNTEAFF
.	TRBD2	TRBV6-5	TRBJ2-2	TGTGCCAGCAGTTACGACGGCGGGAGGGCCGCCGGGGAGCTGTTTTTT	CASSYDGGRAAGELFF
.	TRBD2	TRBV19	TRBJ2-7	TGTGCCAGTAGTTTGCGGGAGGATATGGGCGAGCAGTACTTC	CASSLREDMGEQYF
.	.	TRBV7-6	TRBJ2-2	TGTGCCAGCAGCCCGCAGGGTAACGGGGAGCTGTTTTTT	CASSPQGNGELFF
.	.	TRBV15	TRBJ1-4	TGTGCCACCAGCAGTGGGGCGGCAACTAATGAAAAACTGTTTTTT	CATSSGAATNEKLFF
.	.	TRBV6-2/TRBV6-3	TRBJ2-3	TGTGCCAGCAGTTACCTCAGCACAGATACGCAGTATTTT	CASSYLSTDTQYF
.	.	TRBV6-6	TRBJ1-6	TGTGCCAGCAGTTACGAGGGTGGATCCTATAATTCACCCCTCCACTTT	CASSYEGGSYNSPLHF